This is a list of T cell receptor beta chains from one sample in a study of early T cells in non-severe SARS-CoV-2 infection. TCRdb redid the calling of the 5' RACE reads with MiXCR, one entry per CDR3 protein. The sample includes more than 95,000 distinct CDR3 sequences, about 15% of them seen just once. The specimen sequenced was whole blood. Receptors originate from an adult who was a healthcare worker with PCR-confirmed SARS-CoV-2 infection or an uninfected control (not recorded which). Both conserved end residues are part of each CDR3. D genes are given only for firm matches. Size values are once, few and many counts, or a class for expanded clones, and some rows have none.

CDR3nt: TGTGCCAGCTCCCCTCGGAGGGGTGAGACCCAGCATTTT; CDR3aa: CASSPRRGETQHF; j_gene: TRBJ1-5; abundance: many; len: 13; d_gene: -; v_gene: TRBV18
CDR3nt: TGCAGTGCAAGACGGGGGCGAACTGAAGCTTTCTTT; CDR3aa: CSARRGRTEAFF; j_gene: TRBJ1-1; abundance: few; len: 12; d_gene: -; v_gene: TRBV20-1
CDR3nt: TGTGCCAGCAGCGCCCCGACAGTCGGCTACACCTTC; CDR3aa: CASSAPTVGYTF; j_gene: TRBJ1-2; abundance: -; len: 12; d_gene: -; v_gene: TRBV3-1
CDR3nt: TGCGCCAGCAGCACCACTGCGGTACTACAAGAGACCCAGTACTTC; CDR3aa: CASSTTAVLQETQYF; j_gene: TRBJ2-5; abundance: few; len: 15; d_gene: -; v_gene: TRBV5-1
CDR3nt: TGTGCCAGCAGCCATCCGGGGGGTAGCGGGGGCCCTCGGTCCTACGAGCAGTACTTC; CDR3aa: CASSHPGGSGGPRSYEQYF; j_gene: TRBJ2-7; abundance: many; len: 19; d_gene: TRBD2; v_gene: TRBV7-9
CDR3nt: TGTGCCAGCGGGGGCCCCCGACAGGGCTATGGCTACACCTTC; CDR3aa: CASGGPRQGYGYTF; j_gene: TRBJ1-2; abundance: few; len: 14; d_gene: TRBD1; v_gene: TRBV9
CDR3nt: TGTGCCAGCAGCTTAGAGGTGGCCCCCAGCAATGAGCAGTTCTTC; CDR3aa: CASSLEVAPSNEQFF; j_gene: TRBJ2-1; abundance: few; len: 15; d_gene: -; v_gene: TRBV7-8
CDR3nt: TGTGCCAGCAGCTCATCGCCCGATGATACGCAGTATTTT; CDR3aa: CASSSSPDDTQYF; j_gene: TRBJ2-3; abundance: -; len: 13; d_gene: -; v_gene: TRBV7-2
CDR3nt: TGTGCCAGCAGTGAGGGGGGAACCTATGGCTACACCTTC; CDR3aa: CASSEGGTYGYTF; j_gene: TRBJ1-2; abundance: few; len: 13; d_gene: -; v_gene: TRBV25-1
CDR3nt: TGTGCCAGCAGCATATCACTAGGAAGCTCCTACAATGAGCAGTTCTTC; CDR3aa: CASSISLGSSYNEQFF; j_gene: TRBJ2-1; abundance: few; len: 16; d_gene: -; v_gene: TRBV7-2
CDR3nt: TGCAGTGCCCTTAACAATGAGCAGTTCTTC; CDR3aa: CSALNNEQFF; j_gene: TRBJ2-1; abundance: few; len: 10; d_gene: -; v_gene: TRBV20-1
CDR3nt: TGTGCCAGCAACCTGGACAGGGGCTACGAGCAGTACTTC; CDR3aa: CASNLDRGYEQYF; j_gene: TRBJ2-7; abundance: -; len: 13; d_gene: TRBD1; v_gene: TRBV12-3/TRBV12-4
CDR3nt: TGTGCCAGCAGCCCCGCCGGACAGCGCTATGGCTACACCTTC; CDR3aa: CASSPAGQRYGYTF; j_gene: TRBJ1-2; abundance: many; len: 14; d_gene: -; v_gene: TRBV3-1
CDR3nt: TGTGCCAGCAGCCCCTTAGCGGGGGGCCGTATCTACGAGCAGTACTTC; CDR3aa: CASSPLAGGRIYEQYF; j_gene: TRBJ2-7; abundance: -; len: 16; d_gene: TRBD2; v_gene: TRBV7-9
CDR3nt: TGTGCCAGCAGCTTAACCTTGAACACTGAAGCTTTCTTT; CDR3aa: CASSLTLNTEAFF; j_gene: TRBJ1-1; abundance: few; len: 13; d_gene: -; v_gene: TRBV7-6
CDR3nt: TGTGCCAGCAGTCCCAGGGTAAACCGGGCGACTGAAGCTTTCTTT; CDR3aa: CASSPRVNRATEAFF; j_gene: TRBJ1-1; abundance: -; len: 15; d_gene: -; v_gene: TRBV12-3/TRBV12-4
CDR3nt: TGTGCCAGCAGCCCACCCCTGGGGGATGAGCAGTTCTTC; CDR3aa: CASSPPLGDEQFF; j_gene: TRBJ2-1; abundance: many; len: 13; d_gene: -; v_gene: TRBV7-9
CDR3nt: TGTGCCAGCAGCTTCCAAAGCGGGGGGGCCGATGAGCAGTTCTTC; CDR3aa: CASSFQSGGADEQFF; j_gene: TRBJ2-1; abundance: -; len: 15; d_gene: TRBD2; v_gene: TRBV7-8
CDR3nt: TGTGCCATCAGTGATCGCAGGTCGGCCGAGCAGTACTTC; CDR3aa: CAISDRRSAEQYF; j_gene: TRBJ2-7; abundance: few; len: 13; d_gene: -; v_gene: TRBV10-3
CDR3nt: TGTGCCAGCACTCATTCAACGGGAGATGAAGCTTTCTTT; CDR3aa: CASTHSTGDEAFF; j_gene: TRBJ1-1; abundance: -; len: 13; d_gene: -; v_gene: TRBV11-2
CDR3nt: TGTGCCAGTTTAAGGGGCCCGAGTCATCAGCCCCAGCATTTT; CDR3aa: CASLRGPSHQPQHF; j_gene: TRBJ1-5; abundance: -; len: 14; d_gene: -; v_gene: TRBV6-1
CDR3nt: TGTGCCAGCAGCCTGACAGGGCGCAATCAGCCCCAGCATTTT; CDR3aa: CASSLTGRNQPQHF; j_gene: TRBJ1-5; abundance: -; len: 14; d_gene: -; v_gene: TRBV3-2
CDR3nt: TGTGCCAGCAGCTTCCTAGTTCCCCACGGGGAGCTGTTTTTT; CDR3aa: CASSFLVPHGELFF; j_gene: TRBJ2-2; abundance: many; len: 14; d_gene: -; v_gene: TRBV7-2
CDR3nt: TGTGCCAGCAGGACGACTAGGACCGGGGAGCTGTTTTTT; CDR3aa: CASRTTRTGELFF; j_gene: TRBJ2-2; abundance: once; len: 13; d_gene: -; v_gene: TRBV5-4
CDR3nt: TGTGCCAGCAGTCTTCAGGGGTCAGTCACTGAAGCTTTCTTT; CDR3aa: CASSLQGSVTEAFF; j_gene: TRBJ1-1; abundance: many; len: 14; d_gene: -; v_gene: TRBV12-3/TRBV12-4
CDR3nt: TGTGCCAGCAGTCCCCCCGGGACAGGTCGTTCCGGCGAGCAGTACTTC; CDR3aa: CASSPPGTGRSGEQYF; j_gene: TRBJ2-7; abundance: -; len: 16; d_gene: TRBD1; v_gene: TRBV6-5
CDR3nt: TGTGCCAGCAGTGAAGCCCCCCCAGGCTCGGGGGCCCAGTACTTC; CDR3aa: CASSEAPPGSGAQYF; j_gene: TRBJ2-5; abundance: -; len: 15; d_gene: -; v_gene: TRBV6-1
CDR3nt: TGTGCCAGCAGTTTAGACAGAGTCCTTCAAGAGACCCAGTACTTC; CDR3aa: CASSLDRVLQETQYF; j_gene: TRBJ2-5; abundance: -; len: 15; d_gene: -; v_gene: TRBV12-3/TRBV12-4
CDR3nt: TGTGCCAGCGGCGGAATGGGGAACATTCAGTACTTC; CDR3aa: CASGGMGNIQYF; j_gene: TRBJ2-4; abundance: few; len: 12; d_gene: -; v_gene: TRBV7-2
CDR3nt: TGCGCCAGCAGCCAAGATTGGTTGGGGAGAGAGACCCAGTACTTC; CDR3aa: CASSQDWLGRETQYF; j_gene: TRBJ2-5; abundance: -; len: 15; d_gene: -; v_gene: TRBV4-1
CDR3nt: TGTGCCACCAGTGATTTGCTAAAGGCTCGACAAACCGACTATGGCTACACCTTC; CDR3aa: CATSDLLKARQTDYGYTF; j_gene: TRBJ1-2; abundance: many; len: 18; d_gene: -; v_gene: TRBV24-1
CDR3nt: TGCGCCAGCAGCCAAGATAGGGTAGGAGGATATGAGCAGTTCTTC; CDR3aa: CASSQDRVGGYEQFF; j_gene: TRBJ2-1; abundance: few; len: 15; d_gene: -; v_gene: TRBV4-1
CDR3nt: TGTGCCAGCACACTCCGGGGGGGAAATGGCTACACCTTC; CDR3aa: CASTLRGGNGYTF; j_gene: TRBJ1-2; abundance: few; len: 13; d_gene: -; v_gene: TRBV7-9
CDR3nt: TGTGCCAGCTCCCTTCAGGGGCCTGAGATTCAGCCCCAGCATTTT; CDR3aa: CASSLQGPEIQPQHF; j_gene: TRBJ1-5; abundance: -; len: 15; d_gene: -; v_gene: TRBV18
CDR3nt: TGCAGTGCTAGAGATATGCGGGGATACCAAGAGACCCAGTACTTC; CDR3aa: CSARDMRGYQETQYF; j_gene: TRBJ2-5; abundance: -; len: 15; d_gene: -; v_gene: TRBV20-1
CDR3nt: TGCAGCGTTACAGCTAACTATGGCTACACCTTC; CDR3aa: CSVTANYGYTF; j_gene: TRBJ1-2; abundance: few; len: 11; d_gene: -; v_gene: TRBV29-1
CDR3nt: TGTGCCAGCAGCTTGGGAGGAGCTGGGGAATATGGCTACACCTTC; CDR3aa: CASSLGGAGEYGYTF; j_gene: TRBJ1-2; abundance: -; len: 15; d_gene: -; v_gene: TRBV7-8
CDR3nt: TGCAGCGTTGACCCCACAGGGGTATCCGGGGAGCTGTTTTTT; CDR3aa: CSVDPTGVSGELFF; j_gene: TRBJ2-2; abundance: -; len: 14; d_gene: TRBD1; v_gene: TRBV29-1
CDR3nt: TGTGCCAGCAGTCTGGCAGAGAACACCGGGGAGCTGTTTTTT; CDR3aa: CASSLAENTGELFF; j_gene: TRBJ2-2; abundance: -; len: 14; d_gene: -; v_gene: TRBV6-4
CDR3nt: TGTGCCAGCAGCCCAGCGGCTAGCGGAGCCTACGAGCAGTACTTC; CDR3aa: CASSPAASGAYEQYF; j_gene: TRBJ2-7; abundance: -; len: 15; d_gene: TRBD2; v_gene: TRBV11-1
CDR3nt: TGTGCCAGCAGTTTCCCCAGCGGGGGTCAAGATACGCAGTATTTT; CDR3aa: CASSFPSGGQDTQYF; j_gene: TRBJ2-3; abundance: -; len: 15; d_gene: TRBD2; v_gene: TRBV12-3/TRBV12-4
CDR3nt: TGTGCCAGCAGCTTGGGACGAAAGGAGACCCAGTACTTC; CDR3aa: CASSLGRKETQYF; j_gene: TRBJ2-5; abundance: many; len: 13; d_gene: -; v_gene: TRBV3-1
CDR3nt: TGTGCCAGCACTACTAGCGGCCTAGAGATTACGCAGTATTTT; CDR3aa: CASTTSGLEITQYF; j_gene: TRBJ2-3; abundance: few; len: 14; d_gene: TRBD2; v_gene: TRBV2
CDR3nt: TGTGCCAGCAGACCTTACAGGGGGGGGGCTGAAGCTTTCTTT; CDR3aa: CASRPYRGGAEAFF; j_gene: TRBJ1-1; abundance: many; len: 14; d_gene: TRBD1; v_gene: TRBV28
CDR3nt: TGTGCCAGCAGCCCAGACTCATCCAGCTCCTACAATGAGCAGTTCTTC; CDR3aa: CASSPDSSSSYNEQFF; j_gene: TRBJ2-1; abundance: many; len: 16; d_gene: -; v_gene: TRBV7-9
CDR3nt: TGTGCCAGCAGCTACCTGGGACAGGGGGCAAATGAGCAGTTCTTC; CDR3aa: CASSYLGQGANEQFF; j_gene: TRBJ2-1; abundance: many; len: 15; d_gene: TRBD1; v_gene: TRBV7-9
CDR3nt: TGTGCCAGCAGTACCTACCGTGGCTACACCTTC; CDR3aa: CASSTYRGYTF; j_gene: TRBJ1-2; abundance: -; len: 11; d_gene: -; v_gene: TRBV12-3/TRBV12-4
CDR3nt: TGTGCCAGCAGCTCATCGGACAGGGGCGCTTATGGCTACACCTTC; CDR3aa: CASSSSDRGAYGYTF; j_gene: TRBJ1-2; abundance: -; len: 15; d_gene: TRBD1; v_gene: TRBV7-8